The entry below gives a single T cell receptor beta chain sequence along with its context. This specimen belongs to a study of blood T cell repertoires in COVID-19. The overall study: Acute and convalescent COVID-19 samples came from the United States, Italy and Spain. T cells, B-cell-depleted T cells, or PBMCs supplied cDNA or gDNA.

V was pared by 6 bases and J by 8 bases, with 13 bases between. This CDR3 has 12 amino acids. The V gene's germline CDR1 is MNHEY and CDR2 SVGAGI. In the authors' methods: Cell counts per sample came from amplifying reference gene primers. The repertoire was sequenced with immunoSEQ multiplex PCR; TCRdb's copy has only in-frame clones and lacks some. V and J calls and clone size are as listed in that table; D and trimming were resolved from the DNA. The profile shows approximately 210,000 clones, 75% to 90% of them singletons. Sequencing was carried out using peripheral blood. This TCR was recovered from a man younger than 40 who had recovered from COVID-19. V gene TRBV6-5 combines with J gene TRBJ1-2; D may be TRBD1 (6 bases). CDR3 nucleotide sequence: TGTGCCAGCAGCCTGGACAGAGGCGGCTACACCTTC. Amino acid sequence: CASSLDRGGYTF.